A selection of T cell receptor beta chains follows, all from one sample in a study of T cells after yellow fever vaccination. One entry per CDR3 protein, called by TCRdb with MiXCR from the 5' RACE reads. The data hold some 670,000 distinct CDR3 sequences, with about 12% observed a single time. Sequenced here: PBMCs, sampled on the day of the yellow fever booster vaccination. The receptors here all came from a man aged 25 to 45 who received the YFV17D yellow fever vaccine. Each CDR3 is given with its conserved first and last residue. Fields, in order: D gene, V gene, J gene, clone size, CDR3 protein, CDR3 DNA. The D gene is left open where the match is weak. Clone size, where shown, is once, few, many, or a class for clones that have expanded.

d_gene: -; v_gene: TRBV12-3/TRBV12-4; j_gene: TRBJ2-5; abundance: -; CDR3aa: CASRRGGGQGKTQYF; CDR3nt: TGTGCCAGCAGGCGCGGGGGGGGACAGGGAAAGACCCAGTACTTC
d_gene: -; v_gene: TRBV20-1; j_gene: TRBJ2-7; abundance: few; CDR3aa: CSDVKGQSRYEQYF; CDR3nt: TGCAGTGACGTCAAGGGGCAGAGTCGCTACGAGCAGTACTTC
d_gene: -; v_gene: TRBV28; j_gene: TRBJ2-5; abundance: -; CDR3aa: CASSLFLAAWTQYF; CDR3nt: TGTGCCAGCAGTTTATTTTTGGCCGCCTGGACCCAGTACTTC
d_gene: TRBD2; v_gene: TRBV9; j_gene: TRBJ2-5; abundance: -; CDR3aa: CASSVSSGSLETQYF; CDR3nt: TGTGCCAGCAGCGTTTCCAGCGGGAGTTTGGAGACCCAGTACTTC
d_gene: -; v_gene: TRBV20-1; j_gene: TRBJ2-5; abundance: many; CDR3aa: CSALVPGGGRETQYF; CDR3nt: TGCAGTGCTCTGGTCCCCGGGGGAGGAAGAGAGACCCAGTACTTC
d_gene: -; v_gene: TRBV4-3; j_gene: TRBJ2-7; abundance: -; CDR3aa: CASSQGASSYEQYF; CDR3nt: TGCGCCAGCAGCCAAGGCGCCAGCTCCTACGAGCAGTACTTC
d_gene: -; v_gene: TRBV6-5; j_gene: TRBJ2-1; abundance: few; CDR3aa: CASSLSRWNNEQFF; CDR3nt: TGTGCCAGCAGTCTATCTCGATGGAACAATGAGCAGTTCTTC
d_gene: -; v_gene: TRBV29-1; j_gene: TRBJ2-5; abundance: -; CDR3aa: CSVAHKKETQYF; CDR3nt: TGCAGCGTTGCCCATAAGAAGGAGACCCAGTACTTC
d_gene: -; v_gene: TRBV20-1; j_gene: TRBJ2-7; abundance: -; CDR3aa: CSARVGGDYEQYF; CDR3nt: TGCAGTGCTAGGGTAGGGGGGGACTACGAGCAGTACTTC
d_gene: TRBD2; v_gene: TRBV3-1; j_gene: TRBJ2-1; abundance: few; CDR3aa: CASSQDLASGSNEQFF; CDR3nt: TGTGCCAGCAGCCAAGATTTGGCTAGCGGGAGTAATGAGCAGTTCTTC
d_gene: TRBD2; v_gene: TRBV30; j_gene: TRBJ2-7; abundance: many; CDR3aa: CAWSVRKAGGSYEQYF; CDR3nt: TGTGCCTGGAGTGTACGTAAAGCGGGAGGCTCCTACGAGCAGTACTTC
d_gene: -; v_gene: TRBV12-3/TRBV12-4; j_gene: TRBJ2-1; abundance: -; CDR3aa: CATTLGAYNEQFF; CDR3nt: TGTGCCACCACACTCGGTGCCTACAATGAGCAGTTCTTC
d_gene: TRBD1; v_gene: TRBV7-2; j_gene: TRBJ2-7; abundance: few; CDR3aa: CASSRRGRGTYEQYF; CDR3nt: TGTGCCAGCAGCCGACGGGGCAGGGGGACCTACGAGCAGTACTTC
d_gene: -; v_gene: TRBV20-1; j_gene: TRBJ2-1; abundance: many; CDR3aa: CSASGGAQPGQPYNEQFF; CDR3nt: TGCAGTGCTAGTGGGGGGGCTCAACCGGGACAGCCTTACAATGAGCAGTTCTTC